The rows below give T cell receptor beta chains drawn from one sample of a study of CD8 T cell repertoires and HIV-1 epitope variants. No cognate antigen is known for these TCRs. Generated by immunoSEQ multiplex PCR, the TCRdb table keeps only in-frame clones and is missing some. Altogether about 4,800 clones are present, approximately 72% being singletons, with the ten largest covering roughly 44%. Sequencing was performed on cultured CD8+ T cells derived from PBMCs. The receptors come from a male donor with HIV. CDR3s leave out the opening cysteine and the closing phenylalanine or tryptophan. The order of the fields is CDR3 protein, V gene, J gene.

ASSYTGGSGANVLT	TRBV6-5	TRBJ2-6
ASQSSPGSSYNEQF	TRBV7-8	TRBJ2-1
ASSYSEGNPYEQY	TRBV6-9	TRBJ2-7
ASSLYGDSTDTQY	TRBV5-8	TRBJ2-3
AWSEGEQLQF	TRBV30	TRBJ2-1
ASISGSSYNEQF	TRBV10-2	TRBJ2-1
ASSPIGTGEAF	TRBV28	TRBJ1-1
ASRALHWHHQPQH	TRBV21-1	TRBJ1-5
ASSLTGGTEAF	TRBV28	TRBJ1-1
ASSLLDSYEQY	TRBV28	TRBJ2-7
ASSRSQGSYNEQF	TRBV4-1	TRBJ2-1
ASSQDPPDLDYGYT	TRBV4-3	TRBJ1-2
ASSRGTEAF	TRBV21-1	TRBJ1-1
ASSIGTGGDSYNEQF	TRBV19	TRBJ2-1
ASSLRAGEQY	TRBV7-3	TRBJ2-7
ASSRPYNEQF	TRBV6-6	TRBJ2-1
ASSVRGRAHTGELF	TRBV5-1	TRBJ2-2
ASKPGTGGGNEQF	TRBV9	TRBJ2-1
ASSQGPYEQY	TRBV27	TRBJ2-7
ASSYLDGDNEQF	TRBV6-5	TRBJ2-1
ASSSTTTSGNNTGELF	TRBV27	TRBJ2-2